The present entry profiles one T cell receptor (beta chain) with its context. Germline lookup yields CDR1 SGHNT and CDR2 YENEEA. V shed 5 bases, J shed 0 bases, and the junction held 5 bases outside the gene matches. The CDR3 is made up of 15 amino acids. This entry is derived from a study of blood T cell repertoires in COVID-19. Overall study context: PBMCs, B-cell-depleted T cells, or T cells were the source of the cDNA or gDNA that made up the material.

Some clones are missing from TCRdb's copy, which holds only in-frame ones; the method was immunoSEQ multiplex PCR. The repertoire holds more than 110,000 clones, roughly 80% seen once, with 1.6% in the top ten. Participant ages covered roughly 18 to 89 years across 24 US areas. Participants' reported clinical history set cohort assignment. Exposed enrollees encountered a COVID-19 case at some point within 2 weeks before study entry. Sequenced input: PBMCs or T cells enriched from blood (not recorded which). This sequence originates from a woman aged 18-35 years who had been exposed to COVID-19. V and J are TRBV11-3 and TRBJ2-5; TRBD1 agrees at 8 bases. CDR3 nucleotides: TGTGCCAGCAGCGTTGGACAGGGTAACCAAGAGACCCAGTACTTC. Protein sequence: CASSVGQGNQETQYF.